This T cell receptor (beta chain) was sequenced during a study of T cells in Graves' hyperthyroidism and ophthalmopathy. The CDR3 regions of TCR beta were amplified from RNA transcripts. In the first-round RT-PCR of the TCR CDR3, the HTBI primer set was used. One entry per CDR3 protein results from TCRdb running MiXCR on the multiplex PCR reads. The data show roughly 840,000 distinct CDR3 sequences, about 38% seen once. The hyperthyroidism patients had all been newly diagnosed, and their disease duration was under 2 months. Their ages ranged from 18 to 65 years. This clonotype was counted between two and nine times. Per germline, CDR1 DFQATT and CDR2 SNEGSKA (reference sequence). Deletions cut 3 bases from V and 6 bases from J, with 12 bases between. This CDR3 spans 12 amino acids.

The sample comprised blood. The V gene is TRBV20-1, the J gene TRBJ2-7; D might be TRBD2 (7 bases). The source is a young man with Graves' hyperthyroidism. The CDR3 bases are TGCAGTGCTAGGGGGGGGGGCTTCGAGCAGTACTTC. It translates to CSARGGGFEQYF.